This T cell receptor beta chain came from a study of blood T cell repertoires in COVID-19. Study-level background: From T cells, B-cell-depleted T cells, or PBMCs came the material, which was cDNA or gDNA.

In the original processing: Using reference gene primer amplification, nucleated cell counts were estimated. Assay: immunoSEQ multiplex PCR; the TCRdb copy retains only in-frame clones and omits some. V, J and clone size were drawn from that table, and D and trimming were deduced from the DNA. The sample lists around 98,000 clones, 65% to 85% occurring once. The source of this sequence is a woman aged 60 to 75 with acute or convalescent COVID-19. The sample comprised peripheral blood.

The CDR3 DNA is TGTGCCAGCAGCTTAGAGGGGATCAATCAGCCCCAGCATTTT. Protein sequence: CASSLEGINQPQHF. The gene calls are TRBV7-2 and TRBJ1-5; D might be TRBD1 (5 bases). V was clipped by 1 base and J by 3 bases, with 7 bases between them. CDR3 length: 14 residues. Germline CDR1 and CDR2: SGHTA and FQGNSA.